This TCR beta chain came from a study of blood T cell repertoires in COVID-19. Across the whole study: T cells, B-cell-depleted T cells, or PBMCs supplied cDNA or gDNA.

The CDR3 has 17 amino acids. Trimming shortened V by 1 base and J by 1 base, and 16 bases separated the two germline ends. The germline gives CDR1 LGHNA, CDR2 YNFKEQ. Using immunoSEQ multiplex PCR, the repertoire was profiled, and TCRdb retains in-frame clones only, with some absent. The sample includes about 170,000 clones, more than 75% of them seen just once. Sequencing was carried out using peripheral blood. The sequence was collected from a man in his fifties or sixties who had recovered from COVID-19. This rearrangement joins TRBV4-2 to TRBJ1-2; a weak D match, TRBD1 (6 bases). CDR3 sequence (DNA): TGTGCCAGCAGCCAAGTCGGACAGTTGGACGGTAACTATGGCTACACCTTC. Translation gives CASSQVGQLDGNYGYTF.